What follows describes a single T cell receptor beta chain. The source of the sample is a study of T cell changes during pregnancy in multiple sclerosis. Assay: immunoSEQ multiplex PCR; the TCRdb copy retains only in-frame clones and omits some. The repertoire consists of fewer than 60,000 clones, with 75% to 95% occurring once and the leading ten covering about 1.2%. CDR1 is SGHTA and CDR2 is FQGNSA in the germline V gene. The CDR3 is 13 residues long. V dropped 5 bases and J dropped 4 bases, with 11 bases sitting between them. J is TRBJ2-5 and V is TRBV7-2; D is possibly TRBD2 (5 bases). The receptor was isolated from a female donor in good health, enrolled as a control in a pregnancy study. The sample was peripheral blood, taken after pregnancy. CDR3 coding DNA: TGTGCCAGCAGCCCCCCCGGGGTAGAGACCCAGTACTTC. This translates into CASSPPGVETQYF.